In its sample, the clone carrying this T cell receptor beta chain was seen many times. Its target is unknown. As to time point: technical triplicate 3. MiXCR was run by TCRdb on the 5' RACE reads, yielding one entry per CDR3 protein. Of 25,000 to 35,000 distinct CDR3 sequences listed, 16% are singletons. The CDR3 sequence is 14 residues long. Germline-derived CDR1 and CDR2 are SEHNR and FQNEAQ (reference sequence). V lost 5 bases and J lost 7; bases outside the gene matches: 7. The data were taken from a study of neurological immune-mediated disorders. Findings and limits, study-wide: HTLV-1-associated myelopathy led in TCR clonal expansion, while multiple sclerosis ranked lowest, below healthy controls. Expanded clones shared no CDR3 amino acid sequences across subjects, suggesting private repertoires in all groups.

The TCR was taken from a female donor with HTLV-1-associated myelopathy (HAM/TSP). Material for sequencing was CD4+ T cells from blood. The J gene is TRBJ1-4, the V gene TRBV7-9; 7 nucleotides align to TRBD1. The CDR3 loop is CASSQTGMGEKLFF. The CDR3 nucleotides are TGTGCCAGCAGCCAGACAGGGATGGGTGAAAAACTGTTTTTT.